These T cell receptor beta chains were read from a single sample in a study of T cell changes during pregnancy in multiple sclerosis. Method: immunoSEQ multiplex PCR; TCRdb's copy keeps in-frame clones and lacks some. The sample records about 53,000 clones, nearly 90% being singletons. The material was peripheral blood, obtained after pregnancy. These receptors all come from a female donor in good health, enrolled as a control in a pregnancy study. Each CDR3 is given without its conserved first and last residue.

V	J	length	CDR3
TRBV4-2	TRBJ2-1	17	ASSPRRTSGGAFYNEQF
TRBV6-1	TRBJ2-1	14	ASSDPGTSGSYEQF
TRBV10-3	TRBJ2-1	13	AIKPGLAGVDEQF
TRBV7-8	TRBJ1-3	12	ASSFREGGNTIY
TRBV11-3	TRBJ2-1	16	ASSLGLAGLSSYNEQF
TRBV7-9	TRBJ2-2	12	ASSLETGPGELF
TRBV5-1	TRBJ2-1	13	ASSSGQGGVGEQF
TRBV4-3	TRBJ2-7	13	ASSQDTNNPYEQY
TRBV15	TRBJ1-2	15	ATSSSLPGDGNYGYT
TRBV5-6	TRBJ1-4	15	ASSRFRDREPNEKLF
TRBV7-2	TRBJ2-7	10	ASSLRGYEQY
TRBV6-6	TRBJ1-1	9	ASGRNTEAF
TRBV14	TRBJ1-2	12	ASSMGLNPHGYT
TRBV9	TRBJ1-2	12	ASSVLGLNYGYT
TRBV5-6	TRBJ2-5	11	ASSLSLQETQY
TRBV7-2	TRBJ2-7	13	ASSSRGEGLVEQY
TRBV9	TRBJ1-2	13	ASSPGHPANYGYT
TRBV6-5	TRBJ2-1	12	ASTPLAGEVEQF
TRBV28	TRBJ1-1	13	ASSLGVSVLRSAF
TRBV5-1	NA	12	ASSLDLVVYEQY
TRBV7-3	TRBJ2-3	16	ASSLGQGASSLADTQY
TRBV5-6	TRBJ1-2	10	ASSGQMRGYT
TRBV29-1	TRBJ1-2	12	SVDRQGLNYGYT
TRBV27	TRBJ2-4	12	ASSTPGQRGIQY
TRBV18	TRBJ1-1	14	ASSPVTGKGNTEAF
TRBV6-1	TRBJ1-4	12	ASSEGAGNEKLF
TRBV9	TRBJ2-3	14	ASSVSGTGGTDTQY
TRBV5-1	TRBJ2-3	12	ASSLIAGTDTQY
TRBV7-3	TRBJ2-1	13	ASSLTSAHYNEQF